This T cell receptor beta chain was documented in a study of blood T cell repertoires in COVID-19. Study overall: Sites across the United States, Italy and Spain contributed samples from acute and convalescent COVID-19. Sample material is recorded as cDNA or gDNA derived from T cells, B-cell-depleted T cells, or PBMCs.

Participants came from about 23 US areas, aged about 18 to 89 years. Cohorts were based on clinical histories the participants reported. CDR1 is SGDLS, CDR2 YYNGEE, per germline. The V segment lost 4 bases and the J segment 3 bases; nucleotides outside the gene matches: 9. The CDR3 covers 15 residues. Repertoires were generated with immunoSEQ multiplex PCR, while TCRdb's copy carries only in-frame clones and drops some. The table records fewer than 500,000 clones, 80% to 90% of them present only once. The rearrangement uses TRBV9 and TRBJ1-1; 7 nucleotides line up with TRBD1. The sequencing input was PBMCs or T cells enriched from blood (not recorded which). This clonotype was sampled from a man under 40 who had recovered from COVID-19. CDR3 nucleotides: TGTGCCAGCAGCTTAAGGGGACAGTCGGACACTGAAGCTTTCTTT. The encoded protein is CASSLRGQSDTEAFF.